What follows are 16 T cell receptor beta chains derived from one specimen sequenced in a study of T cells after yellow fever vaccination. TCRdb redid the calling of the 5' RACE reads with MiXCR, one entry per CDR3 protein. The sample shows about 340,000 distinct CDR3 sequences, 3% to 4.5% of them seen only once. The material sequenced was PBMCs, taken 5 days after the yellow fever booster vaccination. Receptors originate from a young man who received the YFV17D yellow fever vaccine.

The genes are TRBV5-1 and TRBJ2-6; possible D gene TRBD2, 6 bases. The CDR3 runs to 17 residues. Germline-derived CDR1 and CDR2 are SGHRS and YFSETQ. Trimming cost V 4 bases and J 0 bases, with 14 bases left between them. The CDR3: CASSPWGRFSGANVLTF. The CDR3 DNA is TGCGCCAGCAGCCCGTGGGGGAGGTTCTCTGGGGCCAACGTCCTGACTTTC.

The chain couples TRBV20-1 to TRBJ2-3; TRBD1 is a possible D gene (6 bases). Per germline, CDR1 DFQATT and CDR2 SNEGSKA (reference sequence). This CDR3 contains 14 residues. Trimming left V 7 bases short and J 5 bases short, with 19 bases between. The CDR3 DNA follows: TGCAGTGTTGTGGACAGATACAGCTTAGATACGCAGTATTTT. This encodes CSVVDRYSLDTQYF.

This clonotype was counted many times. The chain recombines TRBV20-1 with TRBJ2-5, with D maybe TRBD2 (5 bases). The CDR3 is 15 residues long. The V gene's germline CDR1 is DFQATT and CDR2 SNEGSKA (reference sequence). The germline V and J ends were trimmed by 6 bases and 3 bases, with 20 bases remaining between them. The CDR3 DNA reads TGCAGTGCCCGAAAAGGCGGAACTAGTAAAGAGACCCAGTACTTC. It translates to CSARKGGTSKETQYF.

The chain recombines TRBV12-3 or TRBV12-4 with TRBJ2-2, with D uncertain. Trimming removed 4 bases at V and 6 bases at J, with 12 bases between. The CDR3 loop spans 14 amino acids. For the CDR3, the DNA is TGTGCCAGCAGTTGGAACTCGTTCGCCGGGGAGCTGTTTTTT. The encoded protein is CASSWNSFAGELFF.

This clonotype was seen a handful of times. The chain joins TRBV6-1 to TRBJ2-7; tentative D call: TRBD1 (5 bases). Between the trimmed V and J ends, which lost 10 bases and 4 bases, there was a span of 17 bases. The CDR3 spans 13 residues. The germline V gene encodes CDR1 MNHNS and CDR2 SASEGT. DNA of the CDR3: TGTGCCACCGCAAGGAAGGGGTCTTACGAGCAGTACGTC. This translates into CATARKGSYEQYV.

The DNA of the CDR3 is TGCGCCAGCAGCTTGGGCGGCAAGAGCACAGATACGCAGTATTTT. Protein product: CASSLGGKSTDTQYF. This chain links TRBV5-1 with TRBJ2-3; D unclear. This CDR3 comprises 15 residues. V was cut by 0 bases and J by 0 bases, with 8 bases left in between. The germline gives CDR1 SGHRS, CDR2 YFSETQ.

This clonotype was counted many times. The V call is TRBV4-3, the J call TRBJ1-2, with no clear D. Trimming took off 0 bases at V and 6 bases at J, with 8 bases between the two ends. CDR1 and CDR2 from the germline V gene are LGHNA and YSLEER. The CDR3 length is 13 residues. CDR3 in DNA: TGCGCCAGCAGCCAAGATGGGGTCAATGGCTACACCTTC. The encoded protein is CASSQDGVNGYTF.

Many counts were recorded for this clonotype. The chain links TRBV12-3 or TRBV12-4 to TRBJ1-1; TRBD1 might be the D (5 bases). There are 16 residues in the CDR3. The V end was cut by 7 bases, the J end by 1 base, with 19 bases between. The CDR3 sequence is CASTFAPTDPNTEAFF. The CDR3 DNA sequence: TGTGCCAGCACCTTCGCACCGACAGACCCGAACACTGAAGCTTTCTTT.

The chain combines TRBV27 with TRBJ2-7, with TRBD1 matching 8 bases. Germline trimming cut 1 base from V and 5 bases from J; bases unmatched to any gene: 4. Germline V lookup: CDR1 MNHEY, CDR2 SMNVEV (reference sequence). This CDR3 contains 14 residues. CDR3: CASSLYDRGHEQYF. The CDR3 DNA reads as TGTGCCAGCAGTTTATATGACAGGGGCCACGAGCAGTACTTC.

This clonotype occurred many times. V is TRBV5-1 and J is TRBJ1-1; no definite D call. CDR3 length equals 16 residues. Germline V CDR1 and CDR2: SGHRS, YFSETQ. The germline V and J ends were trimmed by 1 base and 1 base, with 14 bases remaining between them. CDR3 residues: CASSLLPGWGNTEAFF. The DNA for the CDR3 is TGCGCCAGCAGCTTGTTACCGGGATGGGGGAACACTGAAGCTTTCTTT.

This clonotype showed up just a few times. The J gene is TRBJ2-5, the V gene TRBV20-1; D remains unclear. The CDR3 totals 10 residues. With 3 bases removed from V and 7 bases from J, the gap between germline ends came to 6 bases. Looked up from germline, CDR1 is DFQATT and CDR2 is SNEGSKA (reference sequence). The CDR3 DNA reads as TGCAGTGCTAGTTTGGTGACCCAGTACTTC. Residues: CSASLVTQYF.

This clonotype was recorded a few times. The chain is built from TRBV7-2 and TRBJ2-7, with 10 bases aligning to TRBD2. The CDR3 has 15 amino acids. Trimming removed 4 bases from V and 0 bases from J; junction bases left unmatched: 3. The germline CDR1 and CDR2 sequences are SGHTA and FQGNSA. DNA of the CDR3: TGTGCCAGCAGCTCCTCTAGCGGGGGCTCCTACGAGCAGTACTTC. Amino acids: CASSSSSGGSYEQYF.

This clonotype was counted a few times. The chain combines TRBV6-5 with TRBJ2-1; D may be TRBD2 (7 bases). V was pared by 5 bases and J by 8 bases, with 19 bases between. Germline lookup yields CDR1 MNHEY and CDR2 SVGAGI. The CDR3 is 15 amino acids. CDR3 nucleotide sequence: TGTGCCAGCAGTCCCCGGGGGGCTTTCGATTATGAGCAGTTCTTC. It translates to CASSPRGAFDYEQFF.

This clonotype has a count of ten or more. The V call is TRBV6-4, the J call TRBJ2-5; perhaps D is TRBD1 or TRBD2 (5 bases each). V lost 5 bases and J lost 7, with 20 bases in between. Germline V gene sequence: CDR1 MRHNA, CDR2 SNTAGT. The CDR3 totals 15 residues. CDR3 bases: TGTGCCAGCAGTTTCCGGGACCGACGGAGGTGGACCCAGTACTTC. Translating it yields CASSFRDRRRWTQYF.

The sample holds many counts of this clonotype. This rearrangement joins TRBV6-2 or TRBV6-3 to TRBJ2-4, with TRBD1 as a possible D gene (6 bases). Trimming stripped 10 bases from V and 7 bases from J, with 14 bases between. Looked up from germline, CDR1 is MNHEY and CDR2 is SVGEGT. The length of the CDR3 is 12 residues. The CDR3 sequence: CATGTWPNIQYF. Written as DNA, the CDR3 is TGTGCCACCGGGACATGGCCGAACATTCAGTACTTC.

This clonotype was detected only a few times. This chain joins TRBV4-2 and TRBJ2-7, with D unresolved. The germline CDR1 and CDR2 sequences are LGHNA and YNFKEQ. CDR3 length: 11 amino acids. V lost 1 base and J lost 7, with 5 bases in between. CDR3 loop: CASSQGREQYF. DNA of the CDR3: TGTGCCAGCAGCCAAGGACGAGAGCAGTACTTC.